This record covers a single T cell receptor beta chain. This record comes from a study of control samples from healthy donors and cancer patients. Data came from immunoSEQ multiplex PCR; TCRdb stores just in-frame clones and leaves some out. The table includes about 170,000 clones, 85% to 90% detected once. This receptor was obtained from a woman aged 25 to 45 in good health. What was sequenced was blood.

CDR3 sequence: CASSLALLGRERGSYNEQFF. As DNA, the CDR3 is TGTGCCAGCAGCTTAGCGCTTCTCGGGCGGGAGAGGGGCTCCTACAATGAGCAGTTCTTC. The rearrangement links TRBV7-8 to TRBJ2-1; 7 nucleotides match TRBD2. This CDR3 comprises 20 residues. The V gene end was trimmed by 0 bases and the J gene end by 0 bases; junction bases not matched to a gene: 14. Germline V gene sequence: CDR1 SGHVS, CDR2 FQNEAQ.